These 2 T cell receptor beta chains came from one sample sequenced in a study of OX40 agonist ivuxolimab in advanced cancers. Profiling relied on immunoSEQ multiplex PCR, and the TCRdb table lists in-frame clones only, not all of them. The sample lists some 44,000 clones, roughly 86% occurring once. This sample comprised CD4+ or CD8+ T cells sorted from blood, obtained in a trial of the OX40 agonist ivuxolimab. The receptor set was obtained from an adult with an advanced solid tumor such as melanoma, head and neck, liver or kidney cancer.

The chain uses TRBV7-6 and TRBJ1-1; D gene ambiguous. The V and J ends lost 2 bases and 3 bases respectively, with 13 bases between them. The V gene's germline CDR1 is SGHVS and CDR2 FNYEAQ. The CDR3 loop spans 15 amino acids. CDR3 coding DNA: TGTGCCAGCAGCTTAAAAACAGCTCGTTACACTGAAGCTTTCTTT. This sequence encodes CASSLKTARYTEAFF.

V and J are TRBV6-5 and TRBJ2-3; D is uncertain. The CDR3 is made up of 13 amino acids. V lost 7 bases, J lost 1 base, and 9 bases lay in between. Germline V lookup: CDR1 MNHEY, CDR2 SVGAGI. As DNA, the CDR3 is TGTGCCAGCAAAAGAGTGGGCACAGATACGCAGTATTTT. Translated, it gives CASKRVGTDTQYF.